Listed here are 15 T cell receptor beta chains from one sample, sequenced in a study of cytomegalovirus exposure and HLA in healthy donors. This PCR relied on a set of 60 Vbeta primers and 13 Jbeta primers. Sequencing used immunoSEQ multiplex PCR; TCRdb keeps in-frame clones, though not all of them. The sample yields some 71,000 clones, about 74% seen once. Sequencing was carried out using PBMCs. Every receptor here comes from a woman younger than 45 in good health and CMV-seropositive.

The rearrangement joins TRBV5-4 to TRBJ2-7, with TRBD2 matching 7 bases. This CDR3 has 16 amino acids. Germline V gives CDR1 SGHNT, CDR2 YYREEE (reference sequence). Trimming took 0 bases from V and 0 from J; bases not matched to a gene: 6. CDR3 in DNA: TGTGCCAGCAGCTTGGCCGAGCGGGGCTCCTCCTACGAGCAGTACTTC. Protein sequence: CASSLAERGSSYEQYF.

The chain couples TRBV6-6 to TRBJ1-5, with no clear D. The V end was cut by 6 bases, the J end by 3 bases, with 9 bases between. The CDR3 totals 13 residues. In germline, CDR1 is MNHNY, CDR2 SVGAGI (reference sequence). In nucleotides, the CDR3 is TGTGCCAGCAGCGGGAGAGTCAATCAGCCCCAGCATTTT. Encoded protein: CASSGRVNQPQHF.

The chain couples TRBV2 to TRBJ1-5; 7 bases map to TRBD1. CDR1 is SNHLY, CDR2 FYNNEI, per germline. The CDR3 has 13 amino acids. V gave up 6 bases and J gave up 7 bases; unmatched junction bases: 6. This CDR3 is CASRRQGGQPQHF. CDR3 nucleotides: TGTGCCAGCAGGCGGCAGGGGGGACAGCCCCAGCATTTT.

This chain joins TRBV27 and TRBJ2-7; D possibly corresponds to TRBD1 (6 bases). The CDR3 is made up of 15 amino acids. V was trimmed by 2 bases and J by 3 bases, leaving 14 bases between them. The germline CDR1 and CDR2 sequences are MNHEY and SMNVEV (reference sequence). The CDR3 DNA is TGTGCCAGCAGTTTAAGGTGGGGGCAAGGCTACGAGCAGTACTTC. It translates to CASSLRWGQGYEQYF.

The rearrangement uses TRBV28 and TRBJ2-3; 7 nucleotides align to TRBD2. The CDR3 loop spans 16 amino acids. Trimming took 3 bases from V and 2 from J; bases not matched to a gene: 8. The V gene's germline CDR1 is MDHEN and CDR2 SYDVKM. This CDR3 reads CASSLSSGHLTDTQYF. The CDR3 coding sequence is TGTGCCAGCAGTTTGAGTAGCGGGCACCTCACAGATACGCAGTATTTT.

The V call is TRBV28, the J call TRBJ2-2, with D unclear. This CDR3 has 12 residues. Trimming stripped 5 bases from V and 7 bases from J, with 8 bases between. From germline, CDR1 is MDHEN and CDR2 SYDVKM. The CDR3 DNA is TGTGCCAGCAGTGGTAGCATCGGGGAGCTGTTTTTT. Translation: CASSGSIGELFF.

This clone is a singleton in its sample. The V gene is TRBV27, the J gene TRBJ1-2; D possibly corresponds to TRBD1 (6 bases). CDR3 length equals 13 residues. The V gene lost 3 bases and the J gene lost 2 bases, with 7 bases spanning the gap. CDR1 is MNHEY, CDR2 SMNVEV, per germline (reference sequence). The CDR3 DNA sequence: TGTGCCAGCAGTTTGGGACAAAACTATGGCTACACCTTC. Translating it yields CASSLGQNYGYTF.

This chain joins TRBV7-8 and TRBJ2-7; 8 bases align to TRBD2. J gave up 0 bases and V 4 bases, and 5 bases lay outside the gene matches. The CDR3 extends over 15 amino acids. Germline CDR1 is SGHVS and CDR2 is FQNEAQ. CDR3 in DNA: TGTGCCAGCAGCTCTCTAGCGGGTCGCTCCTACGAGCAGTACTTC. Translated, it gives CASSSLAGRSYEQYF. The whole variable domain, remainder taken from reference TRBV7-8 and TRBJ2-7, is GAGVSQSPRYKVAKRGQDVALRCDPISGHVSLFWYQQALGQGPEFLTYFQNEAQLDKSGLPSDRFFAERPEGSVSTLKIQRTQQEDSAVYLCASSSLAGRSYEQYFGPGTRLTVT.

The J gene is TRBJ2-1, the V gene TRBV29-1, with 10 bases fitting TRBD1. The germline gives CDR1 SQVTM, CDR2 ANQGSEA. The CDR3 sequence is 16 residues long. The junction had 10 bases not matched to a gene; V was cut back by 3 bases and J by 5 bases. CDR3 region: CSVDPLDRGFNNEQFF. CDR3 nucleotides: TGCAGCGTTGACCCTCTGGACAGGGGGTTCAACAATGAGCAGTTCTTC.

This clone occurred a few times. This chain joins TRBV4-1 and TRBJ2-2; no firm D call. The CDR3 extends over 13 amino acids. Germline V gene data show CDR1 as MGHRA and CDR2 as YSYEKL. Trimming stripped 3 bases from V and 5 bases from J, with 7 bases between. The CDR3 DNA reads TGCGCCAGCAGCCATCCCCGGACCGGGGAGCTGTTTTTT. Residues: CASSHPRTGELFF.

The rearrangement uses TRBV5-1 and TRBJ2-1, with D possibly being TRBD2 (6 bases). The germline V gene has CDR1 SGHRS and CDR2 YFSETQ. Trimming shortened V by 0 bases and J by 6 bases, and 16 bases separated the two germline ends. The CDR3 totals 16 residues. The CDR3 nucleotides read TGCGCCAGCAGCTTGGAAGGTCACACTAGCATCAATGAGCAGTTCTTC. Translated: CASSLEGHTSINEQFF.

V and J are TRBV6-1 and TRBJ1-5; D gene uncertain. V lost 6 bases and J 8 bases, leaving 8 bases between the germline ends. The CDR3 has 11 amino acids. Per germline, CDR1 MNHNS and CDR2 SASEGT. CDR3 nucleotide sequence: TGTGCCAGCAGAGTGCGTGAGCCCCAGCATTTT. It translates to CASRVREPQHF.

The chain combines TRBV5-1 with TRBJ1-5; D is possibly TRBD1 (5 bases). The length of the CDR3 is 15 residues. Trimming stripped 4 bases from V and 4 bases from J, with 15 bases between. The germline V gene has CDR1 SGHRS and CDR2 YFSETQ. In DNA, the CDR3 is TGCGCCAGCAGCCCTGGCGGGACCCAAAATCAGCCCCAGCATTTT. Translated: CASSPGGTQNQPQHF. The full variable domain, rest sourced from reference TRBV5-1 and TRBJ1-5, is KAGVTQTPRYLIKTRGQQVTLSCSPISGHRSVSWYQQTPGQGLQFLFEYFSETQRNKGNFPGRFSGRQFSNSRSEMNVSTLELGDSALYLCASSPGGTQNQPQHFGDGTRLSIL.

This chain connects TRBV4-1 to TRBJ1-2; D is unclear. Trimming removed 1 base at V and 2 bases at J, with 20 bases between. The CDR3 consists of 18 residues. Germline CDR1 is MGHRA and CDR2 is YSYEKL. As DNA, the CDR3 is TGCGCCAGCAGCCAAGCATCGGGTCGGGGTGGAAGGAACTATGGCTACACCTTC. Its protein product is CASSQASGRGGRNYGYTF.

V and J are TRBV30 and TRBJ2-3; 10 bases agree with TRBD2. V shed 3 bases and J 5 bases; nucleotides not matched to a gene: 8. The length of the CDR3 is 15 residues. Germline V gene data show CDR1 as GTSNPN and CDR2 as SVGIG (reference sequence). The CDR3 DNA follows: TGTGCCTGGAGCCGGACTAGCGGAGGCGGAGATACGCAGTATTTT. Protein: CAWSRTSGGGDTQYF.